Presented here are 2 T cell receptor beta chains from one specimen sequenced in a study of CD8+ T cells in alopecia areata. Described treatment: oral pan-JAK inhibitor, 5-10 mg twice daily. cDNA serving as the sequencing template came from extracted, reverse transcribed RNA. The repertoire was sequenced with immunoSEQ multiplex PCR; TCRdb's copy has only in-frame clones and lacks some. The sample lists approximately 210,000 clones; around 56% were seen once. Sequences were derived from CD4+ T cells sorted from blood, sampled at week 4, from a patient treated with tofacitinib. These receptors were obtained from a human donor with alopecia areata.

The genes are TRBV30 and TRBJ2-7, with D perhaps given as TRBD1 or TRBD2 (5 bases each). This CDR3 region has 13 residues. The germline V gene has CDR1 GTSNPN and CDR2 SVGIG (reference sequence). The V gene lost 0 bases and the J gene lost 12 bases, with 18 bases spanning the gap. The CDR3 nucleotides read TGTGCCTGGAGTGTCAAGGGACCAGTCCGTGCGTACTTC. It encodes CAWSVKGPVRAYF. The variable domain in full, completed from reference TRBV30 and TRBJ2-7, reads SQTIHQWPATLVQPVGSPLSLECTVEGTSNPNLYWYRQAAGRGLQLLFYSVGIGQISSEVPQNLSASRPQDRQFILSSKKLLLSDSGFYLCAWSVKGPVRAYFGPGTRLTVT.

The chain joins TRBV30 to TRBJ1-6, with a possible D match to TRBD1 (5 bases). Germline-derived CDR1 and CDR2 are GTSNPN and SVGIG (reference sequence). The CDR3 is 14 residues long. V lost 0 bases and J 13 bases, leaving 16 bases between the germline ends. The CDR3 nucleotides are TGTGCCTGGAGTGTAGAGCAGGGAAGTGTTCCCCTCCACTTT. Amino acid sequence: CAWSVEQGSVPLHF.